The rows below give T cell receptor beta chains drawn from one sample of a study of blood T cell repertoires in COVID-19. Generated by immunoSEQ multiplex PCR, the TCRdb table keeps only in-frame clones and is missing some. The sample comprises fewer than 300,000 clones, 75% to 90% of which are singletons, and 1.5% rests with the top ten. Sequenced material: peripheral blood. The receptors originated from a middle-aged woman who had recovered from COVID-19. CDR3s include the opening cysteine and the closing phenylalanine or tryptophan. Each record gives: CDR3 DNA, CDR3 protein, D gene, CDR3 length, J gene, V gene, clone size. D genes are given only for firm matches. Size values are once, few and many counts, or a class for expanded clones, and some rows have none.

cdr3_nt: TGTGCCAGCAGGTCAACAGGGTTAGTGGGAAACACCATATATTTT; cdr3_aa: CASRSTGLVGNTIYF; d_call: -; cdr3_length: 15; j_call: TRBJ1-3; v_call: TRBV27; clone_size: -
cdr3_nt: TGTGCCAGTAGTCGCTCGTCGGGGGATACGCAGTATTTT; cdr3_aa: CASSRSSGDTQYF; d_call: -; cdr3_length: 13; j_call: TRBJ2-3; v_call: TRBV19; clone_size: -
cdr3_nt: TGTGCCAGCTCAACAGATATGAACACTGAAGCTTTCTTT; cdr3_aa: CASSTDMNTEAFF; d_call: -; cdr3_length: 13; j_call: TRBJ1-1; v_call: TRBV18; clone_size: -
cdr3_nt: TGTGCCAGCATTCTAGGGGGTCAGCAGTTCTTC; cdr3_aa: CASILGGQQFF; d_call: -; cdr3_length: 11; j_call: TRBJ2-1; v_call: TRBV6-5; clone_size: -
cdr3_nt: TGTGCCAGCAGATCACACCCCTCTAACTATGGCTACACCTTC; cdr3_aa: CASRSHPSNYGYTF; d_call: -; cdr3_length: 14; j_call: TRBJ1-2; v_call: TRBV6-6; clone_size: -
cdr3_nt: TGTGCCAGCACCGAGGGTTACAATGAGCAGTTCTTC; cdr3_aa: CASTEGYNEQFF; d_call: -; cdr3_length: 12; j_call: TRBJ2-1; v_call: TRBV7-9; clone_size: -
cdr3_nt: TGTGCCAGCAGCCCGGCGGCTGATTTCGTCTATGGCTACACCTTC; cdr3_aa: CASSPAADFVYGYTF; d_call: -; cdr3_length: 15; j_call: TRBJ1-2; v_call: TRBV5-6; clone_size: -
cdr3_nt: TGTGCCACCAGCAGAGATACTGAGGGGGGGTATGGCTACACCTTC; cdr3_aa: CATSRDTEGGYGYTF; d_call: -; cdr3_length: 15; j_call: TRBJ1-2; v_call: TRBV15; clone_size: -
cdr3_nt: TGTGCCAGCTCACCGGGACAGGGCGCGCAACGGGAAAAACTGTTTTTT; cdr3_aa: CASSPGQGAQREKLFF; d_call: TRBD1; cdr3_length: 16; j_call: TRBJ1-4; v_call: TRBV18; clone_size: -
cdr3_nt: TGTGCCAGCAGCAAACTCGACAGAAACTATGGCTACACCTTC; cdr3_aa: CASSKLDRNYGYTF; d_call: -; cdr3_length: 14; j_call: TRBJ1-2; v_call: TRBV5-4; clone_size: -
cdr3_nt: TGTGCCAGCAGCCGCGACAGGGTGGGCTACACCTTC; cdr3_aa: CASSRDRVGYTF; d_call: TRBD1; cdr3_length: 12; j_call: TRBJ1-2; v_call: TRBV7-9; clone_size: once
cdr3_nt: TGTGCCAGCAGCTTAGGCAGGAACACCGGGGAGCTGTTTTTT; cdr3_aa: CASSLGRNTGELFF; d_call: -; cdr3_length: 14; j_call: TRBJ2-2; v_call: TRBV7-2; clone_size: -
cdr3_nt: TGTGCCAGCAGCCAGGAGGACTATGGCTACACCTTC; cdr3_aa: CASSQEDYGYTF; d_call: -; cdr3_length: 12; j_call: TRBJ1-2; v_call: TRBV6-2/TRBV6-3; clone_size: -
cdr3_nt: TGTGCCAGCAGTTTTCTGGACAGGGTCAATGAGCAGTTCTTC; cdr3_aa: CASSFLDRVNEQFF; d_call: TRBD1; cdr3_length: 14; j_call: TRBJ2-1; v_call: TRBV27; clone_size: -
cdr3_nt: TGTGCCAGCCGCACGGGTTCAGGGCAAGACTACACCTTC; cdr3_aa: CASRTGSGQDYTF; d_call: -; cdr3_length: 13; j_call: TRBJ1-2; v_call: TRBV5-6; clone_size: -
cdr3_nt: TGCAGTGCTAGTAGATACAGGGTTGATGGCTACACCTTC; cdr3_aa: CSASRYRVDGYTF; d_call: -; cdr3_length: 13; j_call: TRBJ1-2; v_call: TRBV20-1; clone_size: -
cdr3_nt: TGTGCCAGTAGTATTTTGACGGGGTCTGGTGGCTACACCTTC; cdr3_aa: CASSILTGSGGYTF; d_call: -; cdr3_length: 14; j_call: TRBJ1-2; v_call: TRBV19; clone_size: -
cdr3_nt: TGTGCCAGCAGCACCGGGACTAGCGGGGTTGGGACAGATACGCAGTATTTT; cdr3_aa: CASSTGTSGVGTDTQYF; d_call: -; cdr3_length: 17; j_call: TRBJ2-3; v_call: TRBV21-1; clone_size: once
cdr3_nt: TGTGCCAGCAGTCAGGGGGCATCTTGGACAGATACGCAGTATTTT; cdr3_aa: CASSQGASWTDTQYF; d_call: TRBD1; cdr3_length: 15; j_call: TRBJ2-3; v_call: TRBV27; clone_size: once
cdr3_nt: TGCGCCAGCAGCCCGACAGGGTCTAACTATGGCTACACCTTC; cdr3_aa: CASSPTGSNYGYTF; d_call: TRBD1; cdr3_length: 14; j_call: TRBJ1-2; v_call: TRBV5-1; clone_size: -
cdr3_nt: TGCGCCAGCAGCTTGGAGCCCTCTCTGGATGGCTACACCTTC; cdr3_aa: CASSLEPSLDGYTF; d_call: -; cdr3_length: 14; j_call: TRBJ1-2; v_call: TRBV5-1; clone_size: -
cdr3_nt: TGTGCCAGCAGCCTGACAGGGGCTACTTCCTATGGCTACACCTTC; cdr3_aa: CASSLTGATSYGYTF; d_call: TRBD1; cdr3_length: 15; j_call: TRBJ1-2; v_call: TRBV9; clone_size: once
cdr3_nt: TGTGCCAGCAGCTTAGCCGGACAGCATTATAATTCACCCCTCCACTTT; cdr3_aa: CASSLAGQHYNSPLHF; d_call: -; cdr3_length: 16; j_call: TRBJ1-6; v_call: TRBV7-2; clone_size: -
cdr3_nt: TGTGCCAGCAGTCCCCATCGAGGCGGCTTCACAGATACGCAGTATTTT; cdr3_aa: CASSPHRGGFTDTQYF; d_call: -; cdr3_length: 16; j_call: TRBJ2-3; v_call: TRBV28; clone_size: -
cdr3_nt: TGTGCTAGTGGTTTGGACAGGGGGGGTTCACCCCTCCACTTT; cdr3_aa: CASGLDRGGSPLHF; d_call: TRBD1; cdr3_length: 14; j_call: TRBJ1-6; v_call: TRBV12-5; clone_size: -
cdr3_nt: TGTGCCAGCAGCCAGGGGAGTCCCATGAACACTGAAGCTTTCTTT; cdr3_aa: CASSQGSPMNTEAFF; d_call: -; cdr3_length: 15; j_call: TRBJ1-1; v_call: TRBV4-2; clone_size: -
cdr3_nt: TGTGCCAGCGCGAGTAGATCTGGAAACACCATATATTTT; cdr3_aa: CASASRSGNTIYF; d_call: -; cdr3_length: 13; j_call: TRBJ1-3; v_call: TRBV25-1; clone_size: -
cdr3_nt: TGTGCCAGCAGCCTGCTAGCGGGGATAGCCGGGGAGCTGTTTTTT; cdr3_aa: CASSLLAGIAGELFF; d_call: TRBD2; cdr3_length: 15; j_call: TRBJ2-2; v_call: TRBV7-9; clone_size: once
cdr3_nt: TGTGCCAGCACAGGGGCGCAATTCTACAATGAGCAGTTCTTC; cdr3_aa: CASTGAQFYNEQFF; d_call: -; cdr3_length: 14; j_call: TRBJ2-1; v_call: TRBV28; clone_size: -
cdr3_nt: TGTGCCAGCAGTTTAAACCTCGGAGAGACCCAGTACTTC; cdr3_aa: CASSLNLGETQYF; d_call: -; cdr3_length: 13; j_call: TRBJ2-5; v_call: TRBV27; clone_size: -
cdr3_nt: TGTGCCAGCAGAGTGCGGAGCCAAGAGACCCAGTACTTC; cdr3_aa: CASRVRSQETQYF; d_call: -; cdr3_length: 13; j_call: TRBJ2-5; v_call: TRBV5-4; clone_size: -
cdr3_nt: TGTGCCAGCACTTGGGGGGGGGTTGAGCAGTTCTTC; cdr3_aa: CASTWGGVEQFF; d_call: TRBD2; cdr3_length: 12; j_call: TRBJ2-1; v_call: TRBV6-8; clone_size: -
cdr3_nt: TGTGCCAGCAGCGGCCTCGGACTAGCGGGCCCCTCAGATACGCAGTATTTT; cdr3_aa: CASSGLGLAGPSDTQYF; d_call: TRBD2; cdr3_length: 17; j_call: TRBJ2-3; v_call: TRBV9; clone_size: -
cdr3_nt: TGCGCCAGCAGCCTGCCAGTGGGCGATGAGCAGTTCTTC; cdr3_aa: CASSLPVGDEQFF; d_call: -; cdr3_length: 13; j_call: TRBJ2-1; v_call: TRBV4-1; clone_size: -
cdr3_nt: TGTGCCAGCAGTCCGGGGAGCTCCTATAATTCACCCCTCCACTTT; cdr3_aa: CASSPGSSYNSPLHF; d_call: -; cdr3_length: 15; j_call: TRBJ1-6; v_call: TRBV6-4; clone_size: once
cdr3_nt: TGCGCCAGCAGCCCCAGGGTGGCCCAGCCCCAGCATTTT; cdr3_aa: CASSPRVAQPQHF; d_call: -; cdr3_length: 13; j_call: TRBJ1-5; v_call: TRBV4-3; clone_size: -
cdr3_nt: TGCGCCAGCAGCCTCGACAGGGTTGTAATCTATGGCTACACCTTC; cdr3_aa: CASSLDRVVIYGYTF; d_call: TRBD1; cdr3_length: 15; j_call: TRBJ1-2; v_call: TRBV4-1; clone_size: few
cdr3_nt: TGTGCTAGTGGTTTGTCCCCCCTCTCAGCGGGGGGGCCCGGGGAGCTGTTTTTT; cdr3_aa: CASGLSPLSAGGPGELFF; d_call: TRBD2; cdr3_length: 18; j_call: TRBJ2-2; v_call: TRBV12-5; clone_size: -
cdr3_nt: TGTGCCAGCAGTGACAGATATGGCTACACCTTC; cdr3_aa: CASSDRYGYTF; d_call: -; cdr3_length: 11; j_call: TRBJ1-2; v_call: TRBV6-1; clone_size: -
cdr3_nt: -; cdr3_aa: CASSFVPAGQETQYF; d_call: -; cdr3_length: 15; j_call: TRBJ2-5; v_call: TRBV5-6; clone_size: -